This is a list of T cell receptor beta chains from one sample in a study of post-analysis software for immune sequencing data. TCRdb passed the PCR reads through MiXCR, listing each CDR3 protein once. Among 180,000 or so distinct CDR3 sequences listed, approximately 28% were seen once. The sequenced material came from blood. These receptors were obtained from a girl aged 2 to 17 with multiple sclerosis. The CDR3 runs from the conserved cysteine through the conserved F or W.

>TRBV5-5
CASSLTPPQGGLEQFF
>TRBV2
CASSERGGETQYF
>TRBV5-1
CASSLVRAGQGVPPQETQYF
>TRBV7-9
CASSPRGQVYNEQFF
>TRBV7-8
CASSFLRAMNTEAFF
>TRBV5-1
CASSLGHRDRGTGELFF
>TRBV24-1
CATSGVGYSAGDTQYF
>TRBV12-3/TRBV12-4
CASSLPSGSSYEQYF
>TRBV7-9
CASSNRQGYGYTF
>TRBV28
CASRSLIETQYF
>TRBV20-1
CSAPNLNTEAFF
>TRBV5-1
CASSIAGATYNEQYF
>TRBV15
CATSRGPATYEQYF
>TRBV6-2/TRBV6-3
CASSTGRSTEAFF
>TRBV20-1
CSARSGGLWTEAFF
>TRBV10-2
CASRTGTTGNTIYF
>TRBV11-2
CASSRGGKTEQFF
>TRBV15
CATSRERRTGGIDEQFF
>TRBV20-1
CSARDPTPGDEKLFF
>TRBV9
CASSVATAGWTSGRPGEQFF
>TRBV27
CASRVGLAGGTTYEQYF
>TRBV19
CASTQGAWTDTQYF
>TRBV7-3
CASNAPGVVGGNEQFF
>TRBV7-2
CASSGDTLPYNEQYF
>TRBV9
CASSVSHNQPQHF
>TRBV28
CASSSLTVFF
>TRBV30
CAWSPGTGADTQYF
>TRBV7-9
CAGSPQAIPSDNEQFF
>TRBV2
CASTREAYEQYF
>TRBV30
CAWKIGVEAFF
>TRBV29-1
CSVARTGHYNEQFF